This TCR beta chain is from a study of post-analysis software for immune sequencing data. For the study at large: Courses of disease covered relapsing-remitting, secondary progressive and progressive-relapsing multiple sclerosis. Study-wide findings and caveats: People with multiple sclerosis had a significantly lower normalized Chao1 diversity than controls did. Patients carried a handful of TRBV segments more frequently than controls did, and TRBV5-6, TRBV5-1 and TRBV20-1 were among them.

CDR1 and CDR2 (germline): SQVTM, ANQGSEA. The CDR3 has 13 residues. The ends were cut back, 1 base at V and 6 bases at J, with 10 bases in the middle. Unique-molecular-identifier-tagged TCR beta cDNA libraries were used. There were about 0.95 to 11 million T cells, and about 500,000 cDNA molecules came from them. TCRdb ran MiXCR on the PCR reads and lists one entry per CDR3 protein. In the table there are roughly 870,000 distinct CDR3 sequences, roughly 50% of which are singletons. In the case of this clonotype: The target antigen is unknown.

This TCR was sampled from a girl between 5 and 17 years old with multiple sclerosis. The rearrangement joins TRBV29-1 to TRBJ2-4; the D gene could be TRBD1 or TRBD2 (5 bases each). The sample consisted of blood. The CDR3 spells CSVEGRDGNIQYF. The CDR3 DNA sequence: TGCAGCGTTGAAGGTAGGGACGGAAACATTCAGTACTTC.